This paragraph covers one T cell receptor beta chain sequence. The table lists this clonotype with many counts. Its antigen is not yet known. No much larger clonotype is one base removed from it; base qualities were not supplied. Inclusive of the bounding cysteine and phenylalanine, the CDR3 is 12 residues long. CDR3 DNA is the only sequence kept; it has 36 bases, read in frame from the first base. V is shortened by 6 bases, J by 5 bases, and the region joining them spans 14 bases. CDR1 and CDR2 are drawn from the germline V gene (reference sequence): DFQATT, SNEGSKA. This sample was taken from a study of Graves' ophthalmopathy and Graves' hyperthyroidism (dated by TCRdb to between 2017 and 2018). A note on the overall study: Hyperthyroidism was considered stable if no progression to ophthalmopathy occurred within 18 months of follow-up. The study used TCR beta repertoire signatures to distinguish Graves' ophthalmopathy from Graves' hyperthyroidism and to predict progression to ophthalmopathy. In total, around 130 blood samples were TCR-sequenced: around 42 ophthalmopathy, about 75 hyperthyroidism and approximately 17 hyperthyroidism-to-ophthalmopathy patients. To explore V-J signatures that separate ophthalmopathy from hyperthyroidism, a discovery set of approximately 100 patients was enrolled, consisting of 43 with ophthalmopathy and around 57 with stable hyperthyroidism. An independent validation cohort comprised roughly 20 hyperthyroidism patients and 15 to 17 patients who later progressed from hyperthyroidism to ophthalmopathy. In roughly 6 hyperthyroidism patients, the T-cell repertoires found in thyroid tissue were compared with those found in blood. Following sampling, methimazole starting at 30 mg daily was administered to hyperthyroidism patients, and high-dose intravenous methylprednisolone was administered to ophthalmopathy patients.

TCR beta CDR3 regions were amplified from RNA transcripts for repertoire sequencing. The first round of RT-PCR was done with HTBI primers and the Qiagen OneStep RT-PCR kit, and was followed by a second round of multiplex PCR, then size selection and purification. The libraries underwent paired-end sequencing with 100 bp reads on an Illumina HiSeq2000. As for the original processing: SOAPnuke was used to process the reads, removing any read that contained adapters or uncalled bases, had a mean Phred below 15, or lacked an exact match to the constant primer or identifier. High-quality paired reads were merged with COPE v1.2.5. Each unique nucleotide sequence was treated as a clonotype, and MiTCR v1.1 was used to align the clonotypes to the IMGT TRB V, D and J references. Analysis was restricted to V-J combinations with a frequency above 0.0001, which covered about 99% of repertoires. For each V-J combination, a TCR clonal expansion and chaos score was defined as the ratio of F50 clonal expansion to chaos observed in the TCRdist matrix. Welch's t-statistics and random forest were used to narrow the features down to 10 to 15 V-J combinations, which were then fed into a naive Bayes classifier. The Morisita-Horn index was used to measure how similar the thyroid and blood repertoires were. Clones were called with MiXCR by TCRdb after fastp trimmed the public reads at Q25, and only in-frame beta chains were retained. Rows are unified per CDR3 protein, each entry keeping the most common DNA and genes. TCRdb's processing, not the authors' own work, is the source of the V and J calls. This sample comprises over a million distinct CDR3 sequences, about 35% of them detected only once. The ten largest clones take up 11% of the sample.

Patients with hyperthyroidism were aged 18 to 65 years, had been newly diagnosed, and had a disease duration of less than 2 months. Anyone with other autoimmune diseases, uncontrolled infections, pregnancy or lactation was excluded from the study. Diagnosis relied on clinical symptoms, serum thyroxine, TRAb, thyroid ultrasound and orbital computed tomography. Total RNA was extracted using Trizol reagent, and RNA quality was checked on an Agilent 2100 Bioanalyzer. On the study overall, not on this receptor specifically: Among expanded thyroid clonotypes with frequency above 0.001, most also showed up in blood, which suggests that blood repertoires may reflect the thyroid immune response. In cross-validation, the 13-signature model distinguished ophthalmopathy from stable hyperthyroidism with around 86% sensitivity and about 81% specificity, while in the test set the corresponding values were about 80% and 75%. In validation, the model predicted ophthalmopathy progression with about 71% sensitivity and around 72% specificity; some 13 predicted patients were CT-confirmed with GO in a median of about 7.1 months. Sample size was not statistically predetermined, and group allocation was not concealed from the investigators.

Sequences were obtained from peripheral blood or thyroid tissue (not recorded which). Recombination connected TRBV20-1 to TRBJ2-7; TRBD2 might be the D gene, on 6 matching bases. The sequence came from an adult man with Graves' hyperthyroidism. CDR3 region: CSAPKTSDEQYF. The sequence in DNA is TGCAGTGCCCCCAAGACTAGTGACGAGCAGTACTTC.